This T cell receptor beta chain is from a study of blood T cells in healthy people across ages. Overall study findings and caveats: Because donor CMV status was unknown, expanded clonotype changes were possibly confounded.

With regard to this clonotype: Its antigen remains unidentified.

Combining a sample-barcoded 5' primer with a J-beta primer mix, a second PCR ran for 7 to 11 cycles. In TCRdb, the 5' RACE reads were re-called with MiXCR into one record per CDR3 protein. This sample carries approximately 800,000 distinct CDR3 sequences, approximately 24% of them seen once, and the ten largest clones take approximately 2.9%. V was trimmed by 5 bases and J by 1 base, leaving 12 bases between them. The CDR3 covers 16 residues. Germline V lookup: CDR1 MNHNS, CDR2 SASEGT. This sample also belongs to another study, concerning T cells of mothers and their children. That investigation notes: Healthy Caucasian mothers, a few in number, and their six children were the donors.

The J gene is TRBJ1-6, the V gene TRBV6-1; no firm D call. This TCR was sampled from a boy aged 5-17 years in good health. Material for sequencing was blood. CDR3 sequence: CASSPGAGSYNSPLHF. The CDR3 region has the DNA TGTGCCAGCAGTCCGGGTGCGGGGTCCTATAATTCACCCCTCCACTTT.